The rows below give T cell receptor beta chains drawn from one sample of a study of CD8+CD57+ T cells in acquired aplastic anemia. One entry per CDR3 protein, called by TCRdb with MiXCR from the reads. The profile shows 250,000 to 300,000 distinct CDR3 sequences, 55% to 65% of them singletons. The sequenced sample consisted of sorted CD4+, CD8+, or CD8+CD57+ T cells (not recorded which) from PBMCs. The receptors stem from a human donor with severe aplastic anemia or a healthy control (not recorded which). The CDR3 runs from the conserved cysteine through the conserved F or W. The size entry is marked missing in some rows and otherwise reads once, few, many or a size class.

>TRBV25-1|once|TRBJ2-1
CASRGGTLNEQFF
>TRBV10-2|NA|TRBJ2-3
CASSDSTVHTDTQYF
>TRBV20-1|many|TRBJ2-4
CSAQQGGDIQYF
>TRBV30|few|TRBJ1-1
CAWSVGTGFGMNTEAFF
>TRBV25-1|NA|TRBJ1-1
CASSDSGGNTEAFF
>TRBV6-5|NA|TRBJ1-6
CASSGLTTIGSPLHF
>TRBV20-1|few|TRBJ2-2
CSAPGLANTGELFF
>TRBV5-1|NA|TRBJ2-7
CASSLLPGRTLSYEQYF
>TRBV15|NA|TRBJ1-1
CATSSSRSGQGLNEAEAFF
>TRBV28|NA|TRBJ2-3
CASSRTSGSRQYF
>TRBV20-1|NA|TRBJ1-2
CSARGRGLYGYTF
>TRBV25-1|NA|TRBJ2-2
CATRGDRGYSGELFF
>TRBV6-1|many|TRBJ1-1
CATRTVRLNTEAFF
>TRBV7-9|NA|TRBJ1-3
CASSPPTGGDLWDTIYF
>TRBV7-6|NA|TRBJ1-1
CASSRGQGTNTEAYF
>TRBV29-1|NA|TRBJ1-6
CSVQVGGDSPLHF
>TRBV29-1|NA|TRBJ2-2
CSGSGGPGELFF
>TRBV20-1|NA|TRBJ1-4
CSAMSENEKLFF
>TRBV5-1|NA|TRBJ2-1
CASSLSVNPLNEQFF
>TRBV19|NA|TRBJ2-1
CATSLTTFNEQFF
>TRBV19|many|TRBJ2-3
CASSRDSGSTDTQYF
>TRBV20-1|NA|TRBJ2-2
CSARVIAGGTGELFF
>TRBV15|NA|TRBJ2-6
CATSRDGTSGANVLTF
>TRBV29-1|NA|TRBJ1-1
CSGGTGGVEAFF
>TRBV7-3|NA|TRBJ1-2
CASSFGGGNPYGYTF
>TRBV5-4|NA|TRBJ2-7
CASSLGGQYEQYF
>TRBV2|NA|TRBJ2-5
CASSNTAQYF
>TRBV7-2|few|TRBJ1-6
CASSSRDGNSPLHF